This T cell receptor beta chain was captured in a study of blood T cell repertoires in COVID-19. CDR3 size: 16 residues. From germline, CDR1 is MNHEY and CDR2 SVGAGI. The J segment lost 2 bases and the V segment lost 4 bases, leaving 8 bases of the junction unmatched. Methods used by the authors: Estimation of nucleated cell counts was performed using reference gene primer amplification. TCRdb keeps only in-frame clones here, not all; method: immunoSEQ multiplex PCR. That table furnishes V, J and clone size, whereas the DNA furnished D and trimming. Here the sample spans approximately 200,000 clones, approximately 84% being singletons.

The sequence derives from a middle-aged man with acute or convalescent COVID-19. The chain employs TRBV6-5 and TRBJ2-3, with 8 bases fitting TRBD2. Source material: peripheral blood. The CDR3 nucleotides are TGTGCCAGCAGTTTCCGCGGGGGGTTAACCACAGATACGCAGTATTTT. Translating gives CASSFRGGLTTDTQYF.